A single sample gave rise to the 2 T cell receptor beta chains below, sequenced in a study of identical twins. From the 5' RACE reads, TCRdb called clonotypes with MiXCR, one entry per CDR3 protein. The table shows around 1.7 million distinct CDR3 sequences, with under 35% occurring only once. Sequencing was done on a sample of cord blood. The source of these receptors is a newborn girl in good health.

The chain carries TRBV3-1 and TRBJ2-4, with D unclear. Gene TRBJ2-7 matches the end of the DNA better, so the J call may be wrong. Per the germline V gene, CDR1 is LGHDT and CDR2 is YNNKEL (reference sequence). This CDR3 has 15 residues. The CDR3 is CASSQERVLEGEQYF. The CDR3 nucleotides are TGTGCCAGCAGCCAAGAACGAGTTTTGGAAGGCGAGCAGTACTTC.

The rearrangement links TRBV3-1 to TRBJ1-2, with unresolved D. The CDR3 length is 15 residues. Germline V lookup: CDR1 LGHDT, CDR2 YNNKEL (reference sequence). V shed 0 bases and J shed 6 bases, with 14 bases lying between them. The CDR3 sequence: CASSQEAQPFDGYTF. The CDR3 coding sequence is TGTGCCAGCAGCCAAGAAGCTCAGCCATTCGATGGCTACACCTTC.